The 17 T cell receptor beta chains below were found in one sample sequenced in a study of cytomegalovirus exposure and HLA in healthy donors. Primers included in the PCR were 60 Vbeta and 13 Jbeta primers. Sequenced by immunoSEQ multiplex PCR; TCRdb stores in-frame clones only, minus some. Seen here are over 70,000 clones, about 80% observed once, and the top ten hold 1.2% to 1.5%. Source material: PBMCs. The receptors were gathered from a male donor in good health and CMV-seronegative.

This clone occurred a few times. This rearrangement joins TRBV6-4 to TRBJ2-7; possibly TRBD2 for D (6 bases). The CDR3 loop spans 14 amino acids. Trimming left V 3 bases short and J 3 bases short, with 12 bases between. Germline V gives CDR1 MRHNA, CDR2 SNTAGT. The CDR3 nucleotides read TGTGCCAGCAGTGAAGTCGGCGGGAACTACGAGCAGTACTTC. Protein sequence: CASSEVGGNYEQYF.

This chain joins TRBV6-1 and TRBJ1-2; the D gene is possibly TRBD1 (5 bases). V was pared by 4 bases and J by 5 bases, with 11 bases between. The CDR3 has 13 amino acids. CDR1 is MNHNS and CDR2 is SASEGT in the germline V gene. CDR3 in DNA: TGTGCCAGCAGTGGACAGCAGATGTATGGCTACACCTTC. It translates to CASSGQQMYGYTF.

Note on this clone: The germline gene is not matched at one end of the junction; a read error may be the cause. The rearrangement uses TRBV9 and TRBJ2-6; TRBD1 aligns across 7 bases. This CDR3 has 18 residues. CDR1 SGDLS and CDR2 YYNGEE come from the germline V gene. The CDR3 here is CASSPTDRRSSGANGLTF. The CDR3 DNA is TGTGCCAGCAGCCCGACGGACAGGAGGAGCTCTGGGGCCAACGGCCTGACTTTC.

This chain links TRBV28 with TRBJ1-1; 7 bases align to TRBD1. Looked up from germline, CDR1 is MDHEN and CDR2 is SYDVKM. Trimming cost V 6 bases and J 3 bases; bases outside gene matches: 4. The CDR3 sequence is 13 residues long. The CDR3 reads CASSRGGYTEAFF. CDR3 DNA: TGTGCCAGCAGCAGAGGGGGCTACACTGAAGCTTTCTTT.

V and J are TRBV6-6 and TRBJ1-1; D perhaps matches TRBD1 (5 bases). The CDR3 is 12 amino acids. The V and J ends lost 5 bases and 5 bases respectively, with 9 bases between them. The V gene's germline CDR1 is MNHNY and CDR2 SVGAGI (reference sequence). CDR3 sequence reads: CASSKKGTEAFF. In DNA, the CDR3 is TGTGCCAGCAGTAAGAAGGGGACTGAAGCTTTCTTT.

The chain couples TRBV4-1 to TRBJ1-1; unclear D gene. Trimming removed 4 bases from V and 6 bases from J, with 15 bases in between. The CDR3 is 14 amino acids. The germline gives CDR1 MGHRA, CDR2 YSYEKL. CDR3 DNA: TGCGCCAGCAGCCGGAGTGGGGAGTGGTCTGAAGCTTTCTTT. Translating gives CASSRSGEWSEAFF.

J is TRBJ2-1 and V is TRBV5-1, with 7 bases fitting TRBD2. Losses at the gene ends were 0 bases for V and 5 bases for J; bases not matched to a gene: 11. The CDR3 has 17 residues. Germline CDR1 and CDR2: SGHRS and YFSETQ. The CDR3 DNA follows: TGCGCCAGCAGCTTGGGGGGTCAGGGAGGGTTCCACAATGAGCAGTTCTTC. Protein product: CASSLGGQGGFHNEQFF.

The J gene is TRBJ1-2, the V gene TRBV10-2; 8 nucleotides line up with TRBD1. V trimming: 9 bases; J trimming: 0 bases; junction bases outside the gene matches: 12. The germline V gene encodes CDR1 WSHSY and CDR2 SAAADI. This CDR3 is 16 amino acids long. DNA of the CDR3: TGCGCCAGTCTAGAGACAGGGGACCCCACTAACTATGGCTACACCTTC. It translates to CASLETGDPTNYGYTF.

In this sample, this clone turned up a few times. This CDR3 reads CASGTGVAFF. CDR3 coding DNA: TGTGCCAGCGGTACAGGGGTAGCTTTCTTT. This chain uses TRBV27 with TRBJ1-1; 7 bases align to TRBD1. CDR1 is MNHEY and CDR2 is SMNVEV in the germline V gene (reference sequence). This CDR3 comprises 10 residues. V lost 8 bases and J lost 10; bases outside the gene matches: 4.

The V and J genes are TRBV27 and TRBJ1-2; D remains unclear. The germline gives CDR1 MNHEY, CDR2 SMNVEV (reference sequence). The CDR3 covers 15 residues. The V end was cut by 4 bases, the J end by 0 bases, with 12 bases between. The DNA of the CDR3 is TGTGCCAGCAGTTATGGAGGGCGAGCTAACTATGGCTACACCTTC. It translates to CASSYGGRANYGYTF.

In regard to this clone: At one boundary the junction diverges from the germline segment, which might be a read error. The chain employs TRBV19 and TRBJ1-2; 9 positions agree with TRBD1. The CDR3 is made up of 13 amino acids. Germline lookup yields CDR1 LNHDA and CDR2 SQIVND (reference sequence). This chain's CDR3 is CASSQTGGDGYTF. The CDR3 DNA is TGTGCCAGTAGCCAGACAGGGGGTGATGGCTATACCTTC.

V usage is TRBV7-8 and J usage is TRBJ2-7; 9 bases are a match to TRBD1. Germline-derived CDR1 and CDR2 are SGHVS and FQNEAQ. Germline trimming cut 5 bases from V and 3 bases from J; bases unmatched to any gene: 5. This CDR3 spans 14 amino acids. The CDR3 loop reads CASSNRDRVYEQYF. The CDR3 DNA sequence: TGTGCCAGCAGCAACCGGGACAGGGTCTACGAGCAGTACTTC.

As concerns this clone: Other DNA sequences in the same sample also yield this CDR3. The chain recombines TRBV7-3 with TRBJ1-1; D might be TRBD1 (5 bases). V gave up 2 bases and J gave up 0 bases, with 7 bases separating them. CDR3 length: 14 residues. Germline V gives CDR1 SGHTA, CDR2 FQGTGA. DNA of the CDR3: TGTGCCAGCAGCTTACAGGGATTGAACACTGAAGCTTTCTTT. As protein: CASSLQGLNTEAFF.

The CDR3 DNA reads TGTGCCAGTCACTCGGGGGGCTACGAGCAGTACTTC. As protein: CASHSGGYEQYF. J is TRBJ2-7 and V is TRBV6-5, with TRBD2 matching 7 bases. In germline, CDR1 is MNHEY, CDR2 SVGAGI. The CDR3 has 12 residues. Germline trimming cut 9 bases from V and 3 bases from J; bases unmatched to any gene: 5.

V gene TRBV10-1 combines with J gene TRBJ2-1, with D possibly being TRBD2 (6 bases). This CDR3 spans 14 amino acids. Trimming shortened V by 3 bases and J by 5 bases, and 11 bases separated the two germline ends. Germline-derived CDR1 and CDR2 are WNHNN and SYGVQD (reference sequence). CDR3 region: CASSDGGKDNEQFF. CDR3 nucleotides: TGCGCCAGCAGTGATGGGGGGAAGGACAATGAGCAGTTCTTC.

The V gene is TRBV28, the J gene TRBJ2-5; 11 bases are a match to TRBD2. The CDR3 totals 15 residues. V lost 4 bases and J lost 0; bases outside the gene matches: 1. The germline gives CDR1 MDHEN, CDR2 SYDVKM. Written as DNA, the CDR3 is TGTGCCAGCAGTTCTAGCGGGAGGAACCAAGAGACCCAGTACTTC. This codes for CASSSSGRNQETQYF.

V gene TRBV5-6 combines with J gene TRBJ1-2; D uncertain. V was shortened by 4 bases and J by 5 bases, with 18 bases between the two germline ends. The CDR3 consists of 15 residues. Germline values: CDR1 SGHDT, CDR2 YYEEEE. CDR3 DNA sequence: TGTGCCAGCAGCGGGGAGGTGGCCTATAGGTATGGCTACACCTTC. This sequence encodes CASSGEVAYRYGYTF.